The source of this T cell receptor beta chain is a study of blood T cell repertoires in COVID-19. This table comes from immunoSEQ multiplex PCR, and its TCRdb copy is limited to in-frame clones, with some not included. The sample lists just under 90,000 clones, approximately 91% occurring once. The TCR was taken from a woman over 75 with acute or convalescent COVID-19. Sequences were obtained from peripheral blood.

CDR3 sequence reads: CATSRDSGSSFSDTQYF. CDR3 sequence (DNA): TGTGCCACCAGCAGAGATAGCGGGAGCTCCTTTTCAGATACGCAGTATTTT. This chain joins TRBV15 and TRBJ2-3; the match to TRBD2 covers 9 bases. The CDR3 extends over 17 amino acids. V lost 0 bases to trimming and J lost 4 bases; unmatched junction nucleotides: 8. The germline gives CDR1 LNHNV, CDR2 YYDKDF (reference sequence).